This T cell receptor beta chain was identified during a study of CD8 T cells in ankylosing spondylitis. Study-level findings and limits: Disease-linked clones reportedly showed significant enrichment in matched ankylosing spondylitis synovial fluid.

CDR1 is SGHTA, CDR2 FQGNSA, per germline. The V and J ends lost 4 bases and 0 bases respectively, with 10 bases between them. This CDR3 contains 15 residues. MiXCR was run by TCRdb on the 5' RACE reads, yielding one entry per CDR3 protein. The top ten hold more than 7% of the sample, which has 120,000 to 150,000 distinct CDR3 sequences, approximately 9.2% seen once. For this clonotype: The antigen is undetermined.

The source is a male donor with ankylosing spondylitis. The J gene is TRBJ1-3, the V gene TRBV7-2; D might be TRBD1 (6 bases). Material for sequencing was synovial fluid, either unsorted or a sorted T cell fraction (not recorded which). CDR3 in amino acids: CASSSEGDSGNTIYF. The CDR3, as DNA: TGTGCCAGCAGCTCCGAGGGGGACTCTGGAAACACCATATATTTT. Full variable domain (rest looked up from reference TRBV7-2 and TRBJ1-3): GAGVSQSPSNKVTEKGKDVELRCDPISGHTALYWYRQSLGQGLEFLIYFQGNSAPDKSGLPSDRFSAERTGGSVSTLTIQRTQQEDSAVYLCASSSEGDSGNTIYFGEGSWLTVV.